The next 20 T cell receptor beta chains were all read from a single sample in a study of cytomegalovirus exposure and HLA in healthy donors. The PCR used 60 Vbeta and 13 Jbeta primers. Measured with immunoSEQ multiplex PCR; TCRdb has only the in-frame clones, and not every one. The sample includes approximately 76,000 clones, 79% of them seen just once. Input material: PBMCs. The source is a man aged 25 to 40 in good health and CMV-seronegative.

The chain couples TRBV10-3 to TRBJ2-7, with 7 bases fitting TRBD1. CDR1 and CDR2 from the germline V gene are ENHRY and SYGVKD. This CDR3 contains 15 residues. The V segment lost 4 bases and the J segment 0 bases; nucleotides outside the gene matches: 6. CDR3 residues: CAISGGQISSYEQYF. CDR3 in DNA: TGTGCCATCAGTGGGGGACAGATAAGCTCCTACGAGCAGTACTTC.

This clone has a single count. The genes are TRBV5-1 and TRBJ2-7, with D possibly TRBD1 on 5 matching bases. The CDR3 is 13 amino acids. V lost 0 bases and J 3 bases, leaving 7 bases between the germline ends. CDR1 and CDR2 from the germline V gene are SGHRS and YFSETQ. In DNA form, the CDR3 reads TGCGCCAGCAGCTTGGGACAGTTCTACGAGCAGTACTTC. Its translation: CASSLGQFYEQYF.

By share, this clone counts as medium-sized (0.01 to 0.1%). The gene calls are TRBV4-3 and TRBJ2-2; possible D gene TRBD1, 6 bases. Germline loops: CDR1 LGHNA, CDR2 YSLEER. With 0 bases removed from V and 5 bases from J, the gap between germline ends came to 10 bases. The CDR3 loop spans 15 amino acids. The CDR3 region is CASSQELGGTGELFF. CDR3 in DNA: TGCGCCAGCAGCCAAGAACTAGGGGGTACCGGGGAGCTGTTTTTT.

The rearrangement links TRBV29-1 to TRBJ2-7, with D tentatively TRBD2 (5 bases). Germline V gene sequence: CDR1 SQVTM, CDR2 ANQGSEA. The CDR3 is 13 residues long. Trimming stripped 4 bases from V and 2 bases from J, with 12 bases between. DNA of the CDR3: TGCAGCGTTGGTCGGGGAACAACCTACGAGCAGTACTTC. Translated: CSVGRGTTYEQYF.

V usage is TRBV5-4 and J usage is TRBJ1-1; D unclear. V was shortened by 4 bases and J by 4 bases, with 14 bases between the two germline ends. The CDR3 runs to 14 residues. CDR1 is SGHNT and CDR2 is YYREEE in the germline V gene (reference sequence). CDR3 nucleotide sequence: TGTGCCAGCAGCGTTTGGGGAGCGGGCACTGAAGCTTTCTTT. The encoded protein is CASSVWGAGTEAFF.

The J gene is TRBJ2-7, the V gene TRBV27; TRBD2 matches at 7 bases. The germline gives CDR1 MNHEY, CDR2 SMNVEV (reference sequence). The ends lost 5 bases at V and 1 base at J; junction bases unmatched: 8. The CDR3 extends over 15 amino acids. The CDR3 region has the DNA TGTGCCAGCAGTCGCACTCCGGGACTATCCTACGAGCAGTACTTC. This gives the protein CASSRTPGLSYEQYF.

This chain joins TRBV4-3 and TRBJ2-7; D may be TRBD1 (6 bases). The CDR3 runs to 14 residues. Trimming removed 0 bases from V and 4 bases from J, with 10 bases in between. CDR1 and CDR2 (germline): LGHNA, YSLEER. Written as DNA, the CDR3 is TGCGCCAGCAGCCAAGATCGGACAGCATACGAGCAGTACTTC. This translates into CASSQDRTAYEQYF.

The CDR3 loop is CASSVDDRGSYGYTF. For the CDR3, the DNA is TGTGCCAGCAGCGTAGATGACAGGGGGTCTTATGGCTACACCTTC. The J gene is TRBJ1-2, the V gene TRBV9; 9 bases fit TRBD1. This CDR3 region has 15 residues. V was clipped by 0 bases and J by 5 bases; unmatched bases: 5. Germline loops: CDR1 SGDLS, CDR2 YYNGEE.

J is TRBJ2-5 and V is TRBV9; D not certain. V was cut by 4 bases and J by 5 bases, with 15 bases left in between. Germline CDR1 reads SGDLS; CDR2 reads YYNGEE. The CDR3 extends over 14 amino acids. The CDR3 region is CASSPDGRVETQYF. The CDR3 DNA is TGTGCCAGCAGCCCTGATGGGCGTGTGGAGACCCAGTACTTC.

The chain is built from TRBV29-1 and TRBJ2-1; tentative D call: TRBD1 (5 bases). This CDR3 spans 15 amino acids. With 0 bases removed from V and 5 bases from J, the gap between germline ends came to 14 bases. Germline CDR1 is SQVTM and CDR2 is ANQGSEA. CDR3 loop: CSVEDTGELNNEQFF. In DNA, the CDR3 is TGCAGCGTTGAAGATACAGGCGAACTAAACAATGAGCAGTTCTTC.

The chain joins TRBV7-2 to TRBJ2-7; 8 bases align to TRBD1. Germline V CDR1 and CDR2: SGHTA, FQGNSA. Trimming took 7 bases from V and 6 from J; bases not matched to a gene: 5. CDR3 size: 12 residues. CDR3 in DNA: TGTGCCAGCACCTGGACAGGGAGCGAGCAGTACTTC. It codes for CASTWTGSEQYF. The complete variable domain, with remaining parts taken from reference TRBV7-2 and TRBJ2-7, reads GAGVSQSPSNKVTEKGKDVELRCDPISGHTALYWYRQSLGQGLEFLIYFQGNSAPDKSGLPSDRFSAERTGGSVSTLTIQRTQQEDSAVYLCASTWTGSEQYFGPGTRLTVT.

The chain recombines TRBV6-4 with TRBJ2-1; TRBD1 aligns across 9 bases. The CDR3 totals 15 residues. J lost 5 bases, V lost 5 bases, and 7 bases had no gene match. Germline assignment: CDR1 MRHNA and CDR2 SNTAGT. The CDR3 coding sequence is TGTGCCAGCAGTCCGGACAGGGGAGGTCACAATGAGCAGTTCTTC. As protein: CASSPDRGGHNEQFF.

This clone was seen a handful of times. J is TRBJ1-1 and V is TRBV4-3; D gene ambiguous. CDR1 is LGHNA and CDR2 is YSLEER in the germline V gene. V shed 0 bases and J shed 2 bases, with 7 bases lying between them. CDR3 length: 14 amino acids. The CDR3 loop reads CASSQDPGNTEAFF. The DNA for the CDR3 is TGCGCCAGCAGCCAAGACCCGGGAAACACTGAAGCTTTCTTT.

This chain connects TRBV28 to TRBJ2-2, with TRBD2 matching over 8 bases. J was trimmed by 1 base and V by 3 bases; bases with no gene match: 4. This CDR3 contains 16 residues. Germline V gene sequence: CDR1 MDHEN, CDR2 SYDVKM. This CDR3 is CASSFRTSRNTGELFF. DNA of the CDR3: TGTGCCAGCAGTTTCCGGACTAGCAGGAACACCGGGGAGCTGTTTTTT.

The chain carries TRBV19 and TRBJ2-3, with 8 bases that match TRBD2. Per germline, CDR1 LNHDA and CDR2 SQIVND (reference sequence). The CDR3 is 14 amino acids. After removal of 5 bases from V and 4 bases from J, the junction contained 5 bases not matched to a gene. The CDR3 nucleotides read TGTGCCAGTAGTCCGGGACTAGATTCAGATACGCAGTATTTT. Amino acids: CASSPGLDSDTQYF.

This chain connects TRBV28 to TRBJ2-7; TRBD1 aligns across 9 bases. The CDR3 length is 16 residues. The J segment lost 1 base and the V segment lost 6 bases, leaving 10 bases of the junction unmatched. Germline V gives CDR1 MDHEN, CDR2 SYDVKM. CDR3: CASRHLHRGRSYEQYF. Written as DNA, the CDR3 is TGTGCCAGCAGACACCTCCACAGGGGGCGGTCCTACGAGCAGTACTTC.

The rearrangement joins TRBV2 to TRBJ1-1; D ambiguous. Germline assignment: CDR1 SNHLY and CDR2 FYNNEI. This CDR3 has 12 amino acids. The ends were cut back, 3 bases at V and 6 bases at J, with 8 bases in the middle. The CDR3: CASSDYQAEAFF. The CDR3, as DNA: TGTGCCAGCAGTGATTATCAGGCTGAAGCTTTCTTT.

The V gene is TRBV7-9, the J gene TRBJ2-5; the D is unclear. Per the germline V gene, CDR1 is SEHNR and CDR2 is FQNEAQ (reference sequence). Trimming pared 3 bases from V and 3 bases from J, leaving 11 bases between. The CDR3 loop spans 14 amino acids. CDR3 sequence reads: CASSLSLYKETQYF. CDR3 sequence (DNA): TGTGCCAGCAGCTTGTCCCTTTATAAAGAGACCCAGTACTTC.

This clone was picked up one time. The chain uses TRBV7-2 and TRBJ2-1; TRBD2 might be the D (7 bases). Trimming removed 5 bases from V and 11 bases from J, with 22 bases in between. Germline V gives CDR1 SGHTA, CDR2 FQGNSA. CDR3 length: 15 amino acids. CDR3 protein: CASSRERGGQYKQFF. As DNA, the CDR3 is TGTGCCAGCAGCCGCGAGAGGGGGGGCCAGTACAAGCAGTTCTTC.

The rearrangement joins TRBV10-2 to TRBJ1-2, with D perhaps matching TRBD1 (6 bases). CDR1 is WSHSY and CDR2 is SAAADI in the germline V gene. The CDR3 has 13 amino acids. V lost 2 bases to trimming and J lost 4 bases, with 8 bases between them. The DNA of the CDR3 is TGCGCCAGCAGTGAGGGGGGCAGCTATGGCTACACCTTC. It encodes CASSEGGSYGYTF.